The next 2 T cell receptor beta chains were all read from a single sample in a study of T-cell memory formation after mild COVID-19. TCRdb re-analysed the 5' RACE reads in MiXCR, keeping a single row per CDR3 protein. The table has approximately 210,000 distinct CDR3 sequences, 10% seen once. The sequenced sample consisted of PBMCs or a T cell subset sorted from them (not recorded which). The receptors were gathered from a man younger than 35 who had mild COVID-19 (a few samples of this study predate the infection). Cell type and time point are not known.

A few counts support this clonotype. This chain joins TRBV5-1 and TRBJ1-6; D is possibly TRBD1 (5 bases). Between the trimmed V and J ends, which lost 1 base and 9 bases, there was a span of 14 bases. CDR3 size: 15 residues. The germline gives CDR1 SGHRS, CDR2 YFSETQ. The CDR3 reads CASSLLGELGSPLHF. CDR3 nucleotides: TGCGCCAGCAGCTTGTTGGGGGAGCTAGGTTCACCCCTCCACTTT. The complete variable domain, with remaining parts taken from reference TRBV5-1 and TRBJ1-6, reads KAGVTQTPRYLIKTRGQQVTLSCSPISGHRSVSWYQQTPGQGLQFLFEYFSETQRNKGNFPGRFSGRQFSNSRSEMNVSTLELGDSALYLCASSLLGELGSPLHFGNGTRLTVT.

This chain links TRBV6-2 or TRBV6-3 with TRBJ2-7, with 9 nucleotides matching TRBD1. The J segment lost 5 bases and the V segment lost 5 bases, leaving 7 bases of the junction unmatched. The CDR3 sequence is 14 residues long. CDR1 is MNHEY, CDR2 SVGEGT, per germline. CDR3 loop: CASSPGTGPNEQYF. In nucleotides, the CDR3 is TGTGCCAGCAGTCCCGGGACAGGGCCGAACGAGCAGTACTTC.